One T cell receptor (gamma chain) is described in this entry. Its antigen is currently unknown. The same CDR3 also results from other DNA sequences found in this sample. This sample was taken from a study of Vδ1+ human thymocytes. Regarding the study as a whole: The authors advised highly purified populations and single-cell validation. Despite high sort purity, roughly 20% of thymic T cell receptor delta sequences were Vdelta2. Highly polyclonal TRG and TRD repertoires with Gaussian CDR3 length distributions appeared in thymus.

With V trimmed by 0 bases and J by 3 bases, 5 bases remained unmatched. This CDR3 has 14 residues. Germline CDR1 reads VTNTFY; CDR2 reads YDVSTARD (reference sequence). Between about 98% and 99.6% of sorted thymocytes were Vdelta1+. Sequences come from RNA converted to cDNA by reverse transcription. CDR3 amplicons came from multiplex PCR with pooled V-gene forward and constant-region reverse primers. TCRdb re-called clones from the multiplex PCR reads via CATT. The repertoire consists of tens of thousands of gamma-chain clones, with around 20% occurring once and the leading ten covering under 2%. The chain has TRGV3 and TRGJ1 or TRGJ2. Sequenced input: Vdelta1+ gamma-delta thymocytes from the thymus. The subset denotes: FACS-sorted CD3+ TCRalphabeta- TCRVdelta1+ TCRVdelta2- thymocytes. This TCR was sampled from a girl younger than two who had congenital heart surgery. CDR3 in DNA: TGTGCCACCTGGGACAGGCAGGTTTATTATAAGAAACTCTTT. Its protein is CATWDRQVYYKKLF.